These 21 T cell receptor beta chains were all obtained from the same sample, sequenced in a study of cytomegalovirus exposure and HLA in healthy donors. The repertoire was sequenced with immunoSEQ multiplex PCR; TCRdb's copy has only in-frame clones and lacks some. The sample lists over 250,000 clones, roughly nine tenths occurring once. Sequencing input: PBMCs. All receptors come from a woman aged 25-40 years in good health and CMV-seropositive.

This chain links TRBV2 with TRBJ2-5, with 8 bases fitting TRBD1. The CDR3 covers 14 residues. Germline trimming cut 4 bases from V and 5 bases from J; bases unmatched to any gene: 6. The germline CDR1 and CDR2 sequences are SNHLY and FYNNEI. CDR3 coding DNA: TGTGCCAGCAGTGTACAGGGGGGTTCTGAGACCCAGTACTTC. Its protein is CASSVQGGSETQYF.

This chain uses TRBV21-1 with TRBJ2-1; the table assigns TRBD2, which was not confirmed against the DNA. TRBV21-1 is tagged as a pseudogene. This CDR3 contains 13 residues. The CDR3 protein is CASLGGSYNEQFF. The CDR3 region has the DNA TGTGCCAGCCTGGGGGGCTCCTACAATGAGCAGTTCTTC.

The gene calls are TRBV2 and TRBJ1-3; D gene ambiguous. Trimming left V 6 bases short and J 0 bases short, with 15 bases between. Germline CDR1 is SNHLY and CDR2 is FYNNEI. This CDR3 comprises 16 residues. CDR3 sequence (DNA): TGTGCCAGCAGGTCCTTGTCAGGAATCTCTGGAAACACCATATATTTT. It is translated as CASRSLSGISGNTIYF.

This rearrangement joins TRBV21-1 to TRBJ2-1; the table's D gene call, TRBD2, was not cross checked with the DNA. TRBV21-1 is noted as a pseudogene. The CDR3 is made up of 14 amino acids. The chain's CDR3 is CASRRKREWNEQFF. DNA for the CDR3: TGTGCCAGCAGAAGGAAGCGGGAGTGGAATGAGCAGTTCTTC.

V gene TRBV6-5 combines with J gene TRBJ1-1; maybe TRBD1 (5 bases). V was cut by 0 bases and J by 0 bases, with 11 bases left in between. From germline, CDR1 is MNHEY and CDR2 SVGAGI. This CDR3 contains 16 residues. Written as DNA, the CDR3 is TGTGCCAGCAGTTACTCGAGGGGAGCAATGAACACTGAAGCTTTCTTT. Translating gives CASSYSRGAMNTEAFF.

The J gene is TRBJ2-3, the V gene TRBV5-1; TRBD2 agrees at 10 bases. The CDR3 is made up of 17 amino acids. The germline CDR1 and CDR2 sequences are SGHRS and YFSETQ. J lost 4 bases, V lost 0 bases, and 8 bases had no gene match. This CDR3 is CASSLVGSSGSADTQYF. As DNA, the CDR3 is TGCGCCAGCAGCTTGGTAGGGTCTAGCGGGAGTGCAGATACGCAGTATTTT.

The chain couples TRBV18 to TRBJ1-3; TRBD1 matches at 10 bases. V was clipped by 5 bases and J by 0 bases; unmatched bases: 4. Germline V lookup: CDR1 KGHSH, CDR2 LQKENI. This CDR3 has 16 amino acids. CDR3 region: CASSKTGGHSGNTIYF. CDR3 DNA sequence: TGTGCCAGCTCAAAGACAGGGGGCCACTCTGGAAACACCATATATTTT.

The chain links TRBV4-1 to TRBJ1-5; 7 bases are shared with TRBD1. Looked up from germline, CDR1 is MGHRA and CDR2 is YSYEKL. The CDR3 has 17 amino acids. J gave up 1 base and V 2 bases, and 8 bases lay outside the gene matches. The CDR3, as DNA: TGCGCCAGCAGCCAACCAACAGGGGATAGGAGCAATCAGCCCCAGCATTTT. Translating it yields CASSQPTGDRSNQPQHF.

The chain has TRBV7-9 and TRBJ2-7; TRBD1 is a possible D gene (5 bases). The CDR3 is made up of 14 amino acids. Trimming cost V 2 bases and J 2 bases, with 10 bases left between them. The germline gives CDR1 SEHNR, CDR2 FQNEAQ (reference sequence). The CDR3 nucleotides are TGTGCCAGCAGCTTAAGGGGTGGTGCCTACGAGCAGTACTTC. This codes for CASSLRGGAYEQYF. Full variable domain (outside the CDR3, taken from reference TRBV7-9 and TRBJ2-7): DTGVSQNPRHKITKRGQNVTFRCDPISEHNRLYWYRQTLGQGPEFLTYFQNEAQLEKSRLLSDRFSAERPKGSFSTLEIQRTEQGDSAMYLCASSLRGGAYEQYFGPGTRLTVT.

The rearrangement joins TRBV5-8 to TRBJ1-1, with D hard to call. The V gene's germline CDR1 is SGHTS and CDR2 YDEGEE. This CDR3 contains 13 residues. The ends were cut back, 5 bases at V and 8 bases at J, with 16 bases in the middle. DNA for the CDR3: TGTGCCAGCAGTTTTGGGAGGCTACGGGAAGCTTTCTTT. This sequence encodes CASSFGRLREAFF.

The chain has TRBV19 and TRBJ2-1; no clear D gene. V lost 3 bases to trimming and J lost 7 bases, with 7 bases between them. The CDR3 loop spans 12 amino acids. Germline CDR1 reads LNHDA; CDR2 reads SQIVND (reference sequence). In nucleotides, the CDR3 is TGTGCCAGTAGTATTAAAGGAAATGAGCAGTTCTTC. It encodes CASSIKGNEQFF.

The V gene is TRBV6-5, the J gene TRBJ1-4; possibly TRBD1 for D (5 bases). The germline V gene encodes CDR1 MNHEY and CDR2 SVGAGI. CDR3 length equals 14 residues. Between the trimmed V and J ends, which lost 6 bases and 0 bases, there was a span of 8 bases. The CDR3 nucleotides are TGTGCCAGCAGCATAGGGGCAACTAATGAAAAACTGTTTTTT. It yields the protein CASSIGATNEKLFF.

V usage is TRBV9 and J usage is TRBJ2-1; D possibly corresponds to TRBD2 (5 bases). V lost 4 bases, J lost 2 bases, and 13 bases lay in between. Germline CDR1 and CDR2: SGDLS and YYNGEE. CDR3 length: 15 residues. The CDR3 region has the DNA TGTGCCAGCAGCCCCAGCGGAGAAACCTACAATGAGCAGTTCTTC. Translating it yields CASSPSGETYNEQFF.

The gene calls are TRBV7-3 and TRBJ2-1; D unclear. CDR3 length: 15 residues. Germline loops: CDR1 SGHTA, CDR2 FQGTGA. V dropped 0 bases and J dropped 7 bases, with 13 bases sitting between them. The CDR3 sequence: CASSLTPTATNEQFF. CDR3 nucleotides: TGTGCCAGCAGCTTAACCCCGACGGCTACTAATGAGCAGTTCTTC.

The chain combines TRBV2 with TRBJ2-2; unclear D gene. This CDR3 contains 13 residues. Trimming removed 8 bases at V and 5 bases at J, with 12 bases between. Germline CDR1 is SNHLY and CDR2 is FYNNEI. The CDR3 here is CASRIIVTGELFF. The CDR3 DNA reads TGTGCCAGCCGGATTATTGTTACCGGGGAGCTGTTTTTT.

This clone has just one count. This rearrangement joins TRBV18 to TRBJ2-2; TRBD1 aligns across 9 bases. V lost 3 bases and J lost 5; bases outside the gene matches: 7. Germline values: CDR1 KGHSH, CDR2 LQKENI. CDR3 length: 16 amino acids. The CDR3 loop reads CASSPRDRDQTGELFF. DNA for the CDR3: TGTGCCAGCTCACCCCGGGACAGGGATCAAACCGGGGAGCTGTTTTTT. Full variable domain (rest looked up from reference TRBV18 and TRBJ2-2): NAGVMQNPRHLVRRRGQEARLRCSPMKGHSHVYWYRQLPEEGLKFMVYLQKENIIDESGMPKERFSAEFPKEGPSILRIQQVVRGDSAAYFCASSPRDRDQTGELFFGEGSRLTVL.

This chain uses TRBV27 with TRBJ2-2; unclear D gene. V was shortened by 2 bases and J by 7 bases, with 8 bases between the two germline ends. CDR3 length equals 13 residues. Germline CDR1 reads MNHEY; CDR2 reads SMNVEV (reference sequence). CDR3 in amino acids: CASSLVRGGELFF. The CDR3 DNA reads as TGTGCCAGCAGTTTAGTCCGTGGCGGGGAGCTGTTTTTT.

The V and J genes are TRBV6-4 and TRBJ2-5; the D is unclear. The CDR3 extends over 13 amino acids. Germline assignment: CDR1 MRHNA and CDR2 SNTAGT. V gave up 1 base and J gave up 5 bases, with 8 bases separating them. CDR3 loop: CASSDYPGETQYF. As DNA, the CDR3 is TGTGCCAGCAGTGACTATCCCGGGGAGACCCAGTACTTC.

The chain carries TRBV19 and TRBJ2-1; TRBD2 might be the D (5 bases). The CDR3 has 16 amino acids. Trimming left V 3 bases short and J 4 bases short, with 16 bases between. Germline CDR1 LNHDA, CDR2 SQIVND (reference sequence). In nucleotides, the CDR3 is TGTGCCAGTAGTATTTTCGTGGGAGTGGGGTACAATGAGCAGTTCTTC. It specifies CASSIFVGVGYNEQFF.

The chain is built from TRBV7-2 and TRBJ1-4; possibly TRBD1 for D (5 bases). Germline V gives CDR1 SGHTA, CDR2 FQGNSA. The V end lost 6 bases, the J end lost 6 bases, and 17 bases lay between the germline ends. This CDR3 contains 15 residues. The chain's CDR3 is CASSSFRVGYEKLFF. The CDR3, as DNA: TGTGCCAGCAGTTCCTTCAGGGTCGGGTATGAAAAACTGTTTTTT.

V gene TRBV7-8 combines with J gene TRBJ2-2; D is perhaps TRBD1 or TRBD2 (5 bases each). The CDR3 has 15 residues. Germline values: CDR1 SGHVS, CDR2 FQNEAQ. The germline V and J ends were trimmed by 5 bases and 4 bases, with 14 bases remaining between them. This CDR3 is CASSRGAGLTGELFF. DNA of the CDR3: TGTGCCAGCAGCCGAGGGGCAGGCCTCACCGGGGAGCTGTTTTTT.